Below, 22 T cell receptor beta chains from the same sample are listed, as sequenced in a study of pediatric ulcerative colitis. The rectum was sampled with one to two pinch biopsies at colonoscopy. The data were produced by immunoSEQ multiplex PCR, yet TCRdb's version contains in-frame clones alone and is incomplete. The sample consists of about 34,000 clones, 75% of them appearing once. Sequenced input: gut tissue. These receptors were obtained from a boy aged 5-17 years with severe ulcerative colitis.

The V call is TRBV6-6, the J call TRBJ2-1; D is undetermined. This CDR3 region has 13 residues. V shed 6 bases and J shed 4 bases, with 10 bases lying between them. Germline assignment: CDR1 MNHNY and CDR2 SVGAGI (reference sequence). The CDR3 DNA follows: TGTGCCAGCAGCCGCCTTTTGTACAATGAGCAGTTCTTC. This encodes CASSRLLYNEQFF.

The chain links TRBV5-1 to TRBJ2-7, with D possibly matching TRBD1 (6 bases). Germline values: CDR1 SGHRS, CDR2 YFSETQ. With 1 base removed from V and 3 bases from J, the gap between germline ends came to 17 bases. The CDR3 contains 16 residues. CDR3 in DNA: TGCGCCAGCAGCTTGACATCCGGGACAACCTACTACGAGCAGTACTTC. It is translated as CASSLTSGTTYYEQYF.

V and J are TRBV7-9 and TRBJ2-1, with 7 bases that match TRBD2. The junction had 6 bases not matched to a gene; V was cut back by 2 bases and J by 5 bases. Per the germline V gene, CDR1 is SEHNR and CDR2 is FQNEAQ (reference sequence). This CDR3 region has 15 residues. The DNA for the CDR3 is TGTGCCAGCAGCTTATTGAGCGGGACTCACAATGAGCAGTTCTTC. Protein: CASSLLSGTHNEQFF.

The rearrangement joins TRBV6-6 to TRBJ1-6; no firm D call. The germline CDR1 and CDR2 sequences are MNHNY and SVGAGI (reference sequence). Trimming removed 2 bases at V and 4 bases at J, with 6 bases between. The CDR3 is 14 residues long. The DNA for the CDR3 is TGTGCCAGCAGTTACGCGGGGTATAATTCACCCCTCCACTTT. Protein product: CASSYAGYNSPLHF.

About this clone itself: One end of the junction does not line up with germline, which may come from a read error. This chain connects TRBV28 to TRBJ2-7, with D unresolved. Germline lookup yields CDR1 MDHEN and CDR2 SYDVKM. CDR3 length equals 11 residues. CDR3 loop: CASSFKYSVAF. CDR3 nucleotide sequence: TGTGCCAGCAGTTTCAAGTATTCCGTGGCCTTC.

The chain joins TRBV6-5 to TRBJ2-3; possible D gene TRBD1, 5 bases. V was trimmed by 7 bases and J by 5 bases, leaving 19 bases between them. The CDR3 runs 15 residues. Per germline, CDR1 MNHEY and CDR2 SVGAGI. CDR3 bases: TGTGCCAGCACCATCACCCAGGGTATGAGAGATACGCAGTATTTT. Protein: CASTITQGMRDTQYF.

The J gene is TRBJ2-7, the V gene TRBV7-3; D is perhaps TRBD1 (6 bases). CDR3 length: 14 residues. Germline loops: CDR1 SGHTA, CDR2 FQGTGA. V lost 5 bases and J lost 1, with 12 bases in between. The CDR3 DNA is TGTGCCAGCAGCCCAGGGACACGTTCCTACGAGCAGTACTTC. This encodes CASSPGTRSYEQYF.

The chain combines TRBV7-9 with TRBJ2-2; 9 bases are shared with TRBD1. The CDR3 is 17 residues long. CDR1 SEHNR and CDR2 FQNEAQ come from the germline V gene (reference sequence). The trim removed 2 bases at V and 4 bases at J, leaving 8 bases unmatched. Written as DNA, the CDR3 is TGTGCCAGCAGCTTAAACCCGGGACAGGGCACCACCGGGGAGCTGTTTTTT. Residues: CASSLNPGQGTTGELFF.

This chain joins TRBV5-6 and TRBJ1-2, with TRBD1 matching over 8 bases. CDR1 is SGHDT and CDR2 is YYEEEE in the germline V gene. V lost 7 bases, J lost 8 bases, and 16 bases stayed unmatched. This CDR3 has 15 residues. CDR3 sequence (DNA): TGTGCCAGCCGAAATCGGACAGGGCGAATTCGGGGCTACACCTTC. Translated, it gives CASRNRTGRIRGYTF.

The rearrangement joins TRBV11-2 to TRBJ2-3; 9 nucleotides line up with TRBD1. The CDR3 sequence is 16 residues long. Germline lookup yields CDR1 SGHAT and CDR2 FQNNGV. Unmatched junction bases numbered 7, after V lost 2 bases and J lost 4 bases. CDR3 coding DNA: TGTGCCAGCAGCTTAACAGGGGGCAGTGCAGCAGATACGCAGTATTTT. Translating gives CASSLTGGSAADTQYF.

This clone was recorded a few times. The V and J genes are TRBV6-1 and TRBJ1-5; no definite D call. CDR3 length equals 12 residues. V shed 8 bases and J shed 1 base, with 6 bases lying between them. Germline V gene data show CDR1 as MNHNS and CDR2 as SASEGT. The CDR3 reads CASRASNQPQHF. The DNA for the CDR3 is TGTGCCAGCCGGGCCAGCAATCAGCCCCAGCATTTT.

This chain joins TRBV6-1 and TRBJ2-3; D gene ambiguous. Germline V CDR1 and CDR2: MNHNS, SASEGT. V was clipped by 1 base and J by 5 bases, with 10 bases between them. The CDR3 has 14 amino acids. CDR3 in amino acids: CASSEVGMIDTQYF. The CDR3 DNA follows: TGTGCCAGCAGTGAAGTGGGGATGATAGATACGCAGTATTTT.

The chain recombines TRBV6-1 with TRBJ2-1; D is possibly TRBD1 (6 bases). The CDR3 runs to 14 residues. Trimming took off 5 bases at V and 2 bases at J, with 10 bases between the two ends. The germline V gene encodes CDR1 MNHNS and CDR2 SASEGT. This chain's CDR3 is CASSSGTTYNEQFF. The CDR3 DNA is TGTGCCAGCAGTTCCGGGACAACCTACAATGAGCAGTTCTTC.

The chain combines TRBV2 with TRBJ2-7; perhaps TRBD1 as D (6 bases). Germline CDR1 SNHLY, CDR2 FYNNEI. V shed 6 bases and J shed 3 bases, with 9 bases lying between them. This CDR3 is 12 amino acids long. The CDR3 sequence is CASREDSYEQYF. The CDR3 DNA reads TGTGCCAGCAGAGAGGACAGCTACGAGCAGTACTTC.

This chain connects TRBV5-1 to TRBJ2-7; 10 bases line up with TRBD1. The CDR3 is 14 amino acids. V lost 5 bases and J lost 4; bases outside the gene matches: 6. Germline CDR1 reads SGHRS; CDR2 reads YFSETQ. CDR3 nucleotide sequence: TGCGCCAGCAGTGCCGGGACAGGGGCGTACGAGCAGTACTTC. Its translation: CASSAGTGAYEQYF.

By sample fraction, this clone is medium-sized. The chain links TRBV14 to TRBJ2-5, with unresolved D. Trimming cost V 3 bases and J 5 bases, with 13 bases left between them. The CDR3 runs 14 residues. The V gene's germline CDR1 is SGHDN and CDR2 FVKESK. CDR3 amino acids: CASSHQQRYETQYF. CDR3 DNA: TGTGCCAGCAGCCATCAGCAGCGATACGAGACCCAGTACTTC.

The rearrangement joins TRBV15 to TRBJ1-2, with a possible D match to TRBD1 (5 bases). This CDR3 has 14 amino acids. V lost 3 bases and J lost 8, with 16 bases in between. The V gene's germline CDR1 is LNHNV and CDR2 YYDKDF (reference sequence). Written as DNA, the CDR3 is TGTGCCACCAGCAGGCCCGACAGCCCGGGGGGCTACACCTTC. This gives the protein CATSRPDSPGGYTF.

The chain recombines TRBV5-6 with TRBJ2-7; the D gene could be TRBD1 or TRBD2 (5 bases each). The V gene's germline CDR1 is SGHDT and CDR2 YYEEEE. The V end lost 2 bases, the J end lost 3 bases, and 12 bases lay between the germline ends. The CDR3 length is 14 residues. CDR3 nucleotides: TGTGCCAGCAGCTTCCCGGGACGGGACTACGAGCAGTACTTC. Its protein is CASSFPGRDYEQYF.

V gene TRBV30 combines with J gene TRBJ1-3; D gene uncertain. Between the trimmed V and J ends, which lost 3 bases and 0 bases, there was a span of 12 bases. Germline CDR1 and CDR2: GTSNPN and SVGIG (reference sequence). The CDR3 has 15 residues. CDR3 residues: CAWSLSSLSGNTIYF. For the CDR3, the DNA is TGTGCCTGGAGCCTATCGTCACTCTCTGGAAACACCATATATTTT.

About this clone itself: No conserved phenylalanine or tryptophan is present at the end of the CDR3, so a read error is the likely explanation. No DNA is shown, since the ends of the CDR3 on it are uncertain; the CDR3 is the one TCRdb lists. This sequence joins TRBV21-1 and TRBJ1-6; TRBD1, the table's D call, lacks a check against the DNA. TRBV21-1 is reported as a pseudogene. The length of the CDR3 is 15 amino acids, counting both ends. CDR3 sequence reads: CASSKLGQGGSPLHL.

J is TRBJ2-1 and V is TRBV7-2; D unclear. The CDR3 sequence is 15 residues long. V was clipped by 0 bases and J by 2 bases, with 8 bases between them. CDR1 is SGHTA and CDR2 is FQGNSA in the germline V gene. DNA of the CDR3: TGTGCCAGCAGCTTAGCGGGCCCCACCTACAATGAGCAGTTCTTC. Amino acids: CASSLAGPTYNEQFF.

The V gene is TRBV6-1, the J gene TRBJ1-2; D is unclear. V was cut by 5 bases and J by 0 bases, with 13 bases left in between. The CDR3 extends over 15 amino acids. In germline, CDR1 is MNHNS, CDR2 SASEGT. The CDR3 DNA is TGTGCCAGCAGTCCGATGCGGACGGCTAACTATGGCTACACCTTC. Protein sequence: CASSPMRTANYGYTF.